The clone carrying this TCR beta chain counts as medium-sized. The antigen remains unidentified. These data originate in a study of liver allograft versus peripheral blood T cells. Study as a whole: Comparing T cell receptor repertoires in transplanted livers with those in recipients' peripheral blood was part of the design.

One entry per CDR3 protein results from TCRdb running MiXCR on the reads. The sample carries 5,000 or so distinct CDR3 sequences, around 17% recorded once. The CDR3 length is 12 residues. Germline V lookup: CDR1 SQVTM, CDR2 ANQGSEA. V lost 6 bases to trimming and J lost 1 base, with 9 bases between them. Study-level results: It was reported that the T cell receptor repertoires found inside liver allografts differed from those that were detected in peripheral blood.

The receptor was isolated from a human patient who had a liver transplant. Some T cells may originate from the graft donor. This chain links TRBV29-1 with TRBJ1-2; D is unclear. The CDR3 protein is CSVETDNYGYTF. CDR3 nucleotide sequence: TGCAGCGTCGAAACAGATAACTATGGCTACACCTTC.